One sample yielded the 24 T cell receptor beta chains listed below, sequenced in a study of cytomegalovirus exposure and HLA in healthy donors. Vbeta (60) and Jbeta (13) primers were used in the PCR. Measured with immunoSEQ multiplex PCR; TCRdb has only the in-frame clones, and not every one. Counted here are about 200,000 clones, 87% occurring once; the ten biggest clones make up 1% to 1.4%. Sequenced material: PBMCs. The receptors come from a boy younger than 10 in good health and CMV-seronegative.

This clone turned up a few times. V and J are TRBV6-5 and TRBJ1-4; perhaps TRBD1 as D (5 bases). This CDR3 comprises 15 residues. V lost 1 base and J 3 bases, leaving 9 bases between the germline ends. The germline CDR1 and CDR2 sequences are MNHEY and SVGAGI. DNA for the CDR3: TGTGCCAGCAGTTACTTCCAGGGTCCTAATGAAAAACTGTTTTTT. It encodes CASSYFQGPNEKLFF.

The CDR3 loop is CASSLGAVDQPQHF. Written as DNA, the CDR3 is TGTGCCAGCAGCTTAGGGGCAGTTGATCAGCCCCAGCATTTT. The J gene is TRBJ1-5, the V gene TRBV7-6; D gene unclear. Germline-derived CDR1 and CDR2 are SGHVS and FNYEAQ. This CDR3 comprises 14 residues. The V end lost 1 base, the J end lost 5 bases, and 9 bases lay between the germline ends. The full variable domain, with the rest looked up from reference TRBV7-6 and TRBJ1-5, is GAGVSQSPRYKVTKRGQDVALRCDPISGHVSLYWYRQALGQGPEFLTYFNYEAQQDKSGLPNDRFSAERPEGSISTLTIQRTEQRDSAMYRCASSLGAVDQPQHFGDGTRLSIL.

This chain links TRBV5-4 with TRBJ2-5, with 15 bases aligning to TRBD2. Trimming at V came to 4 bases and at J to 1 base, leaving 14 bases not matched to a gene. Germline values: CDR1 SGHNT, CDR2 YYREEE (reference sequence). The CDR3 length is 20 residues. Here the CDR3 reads CASSPPPGLAGGGVQETQYF. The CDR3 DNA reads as TGTGCCAGCAGCCCTCCCCCGGGACTAGCGGGGGGAGGGGTCCAAGAGACCCAGTACTTC.

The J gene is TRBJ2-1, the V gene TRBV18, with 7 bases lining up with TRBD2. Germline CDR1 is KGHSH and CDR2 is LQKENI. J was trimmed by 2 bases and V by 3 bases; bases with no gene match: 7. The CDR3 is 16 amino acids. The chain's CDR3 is CASSPLAASPYNEQFF. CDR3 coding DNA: TGTGCCAGCTCACCTCTAGCGGCCAGCCCCTACAATGAGCAGTTCTTC.

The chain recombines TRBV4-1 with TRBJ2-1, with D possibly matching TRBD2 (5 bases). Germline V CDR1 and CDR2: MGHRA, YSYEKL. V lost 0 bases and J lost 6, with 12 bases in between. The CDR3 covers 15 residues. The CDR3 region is CASSQDEGSGNEQFF. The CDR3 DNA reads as TGCGCCAGCAGCCAAGACGAGGGCTCGGGCAATGAGCAGTTCTTC.

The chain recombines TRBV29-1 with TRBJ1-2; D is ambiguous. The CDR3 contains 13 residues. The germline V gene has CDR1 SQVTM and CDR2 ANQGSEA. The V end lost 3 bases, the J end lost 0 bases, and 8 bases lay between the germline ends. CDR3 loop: CSVDHITNYGYTF. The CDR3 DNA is TGCAGCGTTGATCACATTACTAACTATGGCTACACCTTC.

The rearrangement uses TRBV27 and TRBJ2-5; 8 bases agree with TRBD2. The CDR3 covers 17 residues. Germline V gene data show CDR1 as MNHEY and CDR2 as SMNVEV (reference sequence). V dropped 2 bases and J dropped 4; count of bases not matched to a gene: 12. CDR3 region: CASSLLGSSGGRETQYF. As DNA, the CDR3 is TGTGCCAGCAGTTTACTCGGATCCAGCGGGGGAAGAGAGACCCAGTACTTC.

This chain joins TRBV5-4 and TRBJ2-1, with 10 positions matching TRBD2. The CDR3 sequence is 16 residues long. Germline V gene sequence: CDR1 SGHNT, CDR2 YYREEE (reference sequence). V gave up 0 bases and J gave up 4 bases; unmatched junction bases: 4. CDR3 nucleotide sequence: TGTGCCAGCAGCTTGGATCCAGCGGGGGGGTACAATGAGCAGTTCTTC. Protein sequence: CASSLDPAGGYNEQFF.

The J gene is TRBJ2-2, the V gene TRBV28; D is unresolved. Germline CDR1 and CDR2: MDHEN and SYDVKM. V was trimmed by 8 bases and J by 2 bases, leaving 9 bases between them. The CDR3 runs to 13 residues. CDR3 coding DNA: TGTGCCAGCGCCGAGCCCAACACCGGGGAGCTGTTTTTT. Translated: CASAEPNTGELFF. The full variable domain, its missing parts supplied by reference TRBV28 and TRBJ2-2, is DVKVTQSSRYLVKRTGEKVFLECVQDMDHENMFWYRQDPGLGLRLIYFSYDVKMKEKGDIPEGYSVSREKKERFSLILESASTNQTSMYLCASAEPNTGELFFGEGSRLTVL.

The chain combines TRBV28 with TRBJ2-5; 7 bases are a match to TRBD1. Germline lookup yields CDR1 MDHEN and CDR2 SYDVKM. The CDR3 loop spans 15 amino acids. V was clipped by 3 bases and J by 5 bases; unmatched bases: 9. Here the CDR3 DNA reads TGTGCCAGCAGTTTCCCGACAGGGTTTCGGGAGACCCAGTACTTC. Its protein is CASSFPTGFRETQYF.

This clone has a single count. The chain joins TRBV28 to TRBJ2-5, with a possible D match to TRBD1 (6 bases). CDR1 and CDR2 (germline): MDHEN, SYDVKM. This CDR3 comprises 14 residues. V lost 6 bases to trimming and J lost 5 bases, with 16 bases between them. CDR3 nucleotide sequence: TGTGCCAGCAGCCCGAGAGGGGGTAGCGAGACCCAGTACTTC. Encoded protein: CASSPRGGSETQYF. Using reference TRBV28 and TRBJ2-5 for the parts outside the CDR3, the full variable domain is DVKVTQSSRYLVKRTGEKVFLECVQDMDHENMFWYRQDPGLGLRLIYFSYDVKMKEKGDIPEGYSVSREKKERFSLILESASTNQTSMYLCASSPRGGSETQYFGPGTRLLVL.

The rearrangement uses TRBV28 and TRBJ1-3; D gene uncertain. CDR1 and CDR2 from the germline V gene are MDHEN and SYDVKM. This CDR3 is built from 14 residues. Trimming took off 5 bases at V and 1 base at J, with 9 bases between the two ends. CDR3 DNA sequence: TGTGCCAGCAGTCCCCCCCCTTCTGGAAACACCATATATTTT. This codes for CASSPPPSGNTIYF. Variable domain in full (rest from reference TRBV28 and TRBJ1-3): DVKVTQSSRYLVKRTGEKVFLECVQDMDHENMFWYRQDPGLGLRLIYFSYDVKMKEKGDIPEGYSVSREKKERFSLILESASTNQTSMYLCASSPPPSGNTIYFGEGSWLTVV.

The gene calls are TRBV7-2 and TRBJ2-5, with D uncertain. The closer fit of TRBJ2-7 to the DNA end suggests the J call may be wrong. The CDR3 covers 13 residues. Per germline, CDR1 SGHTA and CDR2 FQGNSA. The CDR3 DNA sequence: TGTGCCAGCAGCTTAGGGAGCTTGTTCGAGCAGTACTTC. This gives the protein CASSLGSLFEQYF.

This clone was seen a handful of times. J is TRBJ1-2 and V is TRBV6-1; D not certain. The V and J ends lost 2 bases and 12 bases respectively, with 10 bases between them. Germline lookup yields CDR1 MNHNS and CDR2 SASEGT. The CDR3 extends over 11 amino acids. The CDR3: CASSERVEDTF. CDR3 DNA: TGTGCCAGCAGTGAACGAGTAGAGGACACCTTC.

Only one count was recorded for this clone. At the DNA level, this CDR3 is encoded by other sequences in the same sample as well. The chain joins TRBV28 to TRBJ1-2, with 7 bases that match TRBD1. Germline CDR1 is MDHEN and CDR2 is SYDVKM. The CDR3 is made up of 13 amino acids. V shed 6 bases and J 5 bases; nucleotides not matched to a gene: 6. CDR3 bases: TGTGCCAGCAGGTCAACAGGGGTGTATGGCTACACCTTC. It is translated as CASRSTGVYGYTF.

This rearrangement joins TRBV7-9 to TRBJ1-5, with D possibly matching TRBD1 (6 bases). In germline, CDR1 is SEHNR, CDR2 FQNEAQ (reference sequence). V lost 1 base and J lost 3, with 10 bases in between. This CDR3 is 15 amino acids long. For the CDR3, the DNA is TGTGCCAGCAGCTTAGTGGGACAAACCAATCAGCCCCAGCATTTT. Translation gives CASSLVGQTNQPQHF.

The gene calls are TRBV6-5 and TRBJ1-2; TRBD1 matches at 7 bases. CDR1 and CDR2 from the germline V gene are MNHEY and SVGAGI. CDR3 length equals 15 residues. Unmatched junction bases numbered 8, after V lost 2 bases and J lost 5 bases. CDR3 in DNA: TGTGCCAGCAGTTACGACGCAGGGGGATGGTATGGCTACACCTTC. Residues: CASSYDAGGWYGYTF.

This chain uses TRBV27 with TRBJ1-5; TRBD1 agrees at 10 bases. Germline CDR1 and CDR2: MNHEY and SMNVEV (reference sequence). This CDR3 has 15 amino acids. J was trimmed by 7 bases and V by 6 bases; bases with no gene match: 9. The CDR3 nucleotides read TGTGCCAGCAGGACGACAGGGGGCGCGAGGCAGCCCCAGCATTTT. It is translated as CASRTTGGARQPQHF.

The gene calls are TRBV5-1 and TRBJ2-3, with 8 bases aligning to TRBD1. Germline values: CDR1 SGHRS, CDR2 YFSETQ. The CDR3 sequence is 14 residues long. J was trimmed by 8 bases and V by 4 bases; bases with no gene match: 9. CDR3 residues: CASSNGQGPGTQYF. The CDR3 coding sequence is TGCGCCAGCAGCAACGGACAGGGACCAGGTACGCAGTATTTT.

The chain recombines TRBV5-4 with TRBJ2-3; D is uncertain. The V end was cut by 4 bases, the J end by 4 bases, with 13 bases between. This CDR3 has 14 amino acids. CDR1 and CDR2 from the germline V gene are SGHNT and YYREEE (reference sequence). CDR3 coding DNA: TGTGCCAGCAGCACGAACTCAGGCCCAGATACGCAGTATTTT. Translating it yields CASSTNSGPDTQYF. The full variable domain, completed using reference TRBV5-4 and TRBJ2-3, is ETGVTQSPTHLIKTRGQQVTLRCSSQSGHNTVSWYQQALGQGPQFIFQYYREEENGRGNFPPRFSGLQFPNYSSELNVNALELDDSALYLCASSTNSGPDTQYFGPGTRLTVL.

The chain's CDR3 is CAISPPGGEAFF. CDR3 nucleotides: TGTGCCATCAGTCCCCCTGGGGGGGAAGCTTTCTTT. The genes are TRBV10-3 and TRBJ1-1; D possibly corresponds to TRBD1 (5 bases). This CDR3 comprises 12 residues. Deletions cut 5 bases from V and 8 bases from J, with 12 bases between. Germline CDR1 reads ENHRY; CDR2 reads SYGVKD.

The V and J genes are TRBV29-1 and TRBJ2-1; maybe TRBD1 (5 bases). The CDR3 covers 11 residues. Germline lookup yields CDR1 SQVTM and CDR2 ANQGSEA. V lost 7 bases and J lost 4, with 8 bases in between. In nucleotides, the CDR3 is TGCAGCGCTGACAGTTACAATGAGCAGTTCTTC. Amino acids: CSADSYNEQFF.

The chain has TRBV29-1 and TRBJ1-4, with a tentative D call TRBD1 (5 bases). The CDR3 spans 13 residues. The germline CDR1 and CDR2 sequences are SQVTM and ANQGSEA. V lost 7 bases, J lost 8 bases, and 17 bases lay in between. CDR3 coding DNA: TGCAGCGCCAAAGTCCCAGGGCTCGAAAAACTGTTTTTT. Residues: CSAKVPGLEKLFF.

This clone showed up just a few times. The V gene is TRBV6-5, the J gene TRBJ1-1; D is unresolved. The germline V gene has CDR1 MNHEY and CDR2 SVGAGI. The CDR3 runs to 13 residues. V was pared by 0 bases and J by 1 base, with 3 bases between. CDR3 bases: TGTGCCAGCAGTTACTCAGCGAACACTGAAGCTTTCTTT. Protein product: CASSYSANTEAFF.